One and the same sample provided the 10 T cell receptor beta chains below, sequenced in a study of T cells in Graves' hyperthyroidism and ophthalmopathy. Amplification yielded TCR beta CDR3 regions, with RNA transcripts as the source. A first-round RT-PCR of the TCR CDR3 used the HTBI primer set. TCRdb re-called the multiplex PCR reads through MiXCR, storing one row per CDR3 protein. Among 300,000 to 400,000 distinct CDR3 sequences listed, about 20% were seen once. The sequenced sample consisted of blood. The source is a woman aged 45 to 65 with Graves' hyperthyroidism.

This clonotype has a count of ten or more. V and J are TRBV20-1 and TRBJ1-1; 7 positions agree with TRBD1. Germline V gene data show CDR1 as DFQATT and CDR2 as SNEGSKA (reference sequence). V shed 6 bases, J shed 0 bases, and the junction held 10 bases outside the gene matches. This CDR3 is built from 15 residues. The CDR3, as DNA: TGCAGTGCGCGCCGGACAGGATCTTTGAACACTGAAGCTTTCTTT. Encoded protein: CSARRTGSLNTEAFF.

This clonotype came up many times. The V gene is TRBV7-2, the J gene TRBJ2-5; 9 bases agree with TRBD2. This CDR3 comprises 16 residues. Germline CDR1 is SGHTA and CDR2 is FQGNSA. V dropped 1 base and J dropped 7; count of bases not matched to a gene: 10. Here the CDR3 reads CASSLVSGGAMGTQYF. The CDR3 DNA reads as TGTGCCAGCAGCTTAGTTAGCGGGGGAGCAATGGGGACCCAGTACTTC. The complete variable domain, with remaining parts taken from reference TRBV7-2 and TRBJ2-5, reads GAGVSQSPSNKVTEKGKDVELRCDPISGHTALYWYRQSLGQGLEFLIYFQGNSAPDKSGLPSDRFSAERTGGSVSTLTIQRTQQEDSAVYLCASSLVSGGAMGTQYFGPGTRLLVL.

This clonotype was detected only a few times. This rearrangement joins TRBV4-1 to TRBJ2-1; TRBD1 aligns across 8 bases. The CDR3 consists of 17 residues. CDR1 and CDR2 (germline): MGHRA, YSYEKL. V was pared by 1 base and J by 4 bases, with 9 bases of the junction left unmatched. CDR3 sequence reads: CASSQGGQGARYNEQFF. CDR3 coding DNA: TGCGCCAGCAGCCAAGGGGGTCAGGGGGCGCGGTACAATGAGCAGTTCTTC.

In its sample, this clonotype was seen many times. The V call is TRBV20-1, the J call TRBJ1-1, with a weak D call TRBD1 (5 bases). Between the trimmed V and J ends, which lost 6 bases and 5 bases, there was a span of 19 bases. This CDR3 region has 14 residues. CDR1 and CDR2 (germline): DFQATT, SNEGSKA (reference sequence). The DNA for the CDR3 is TGCAGTGCCAGGGCGGGGGGTCGGGAAACTGAAGCTTTCTTT. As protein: CSARAGGRETEAFF.

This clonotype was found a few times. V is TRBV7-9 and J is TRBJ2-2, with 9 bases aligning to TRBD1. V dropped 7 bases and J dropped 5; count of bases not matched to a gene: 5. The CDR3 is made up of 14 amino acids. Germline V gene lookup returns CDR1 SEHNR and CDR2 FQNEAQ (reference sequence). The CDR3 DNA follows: TGTGCCAGCATATCGACAGGGGGTACCGGGGAGCTGTTTTTT. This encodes CASISTGGTGELFF.

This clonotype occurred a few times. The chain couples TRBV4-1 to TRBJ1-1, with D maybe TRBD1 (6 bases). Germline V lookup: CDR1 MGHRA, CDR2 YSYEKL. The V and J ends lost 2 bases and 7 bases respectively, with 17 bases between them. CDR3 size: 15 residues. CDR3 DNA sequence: TGCGCCAGCAGCCAATCTATAGGGGGGTTGAATGAAGCTTTCTTT. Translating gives CASSQSIGGLNEAFF.

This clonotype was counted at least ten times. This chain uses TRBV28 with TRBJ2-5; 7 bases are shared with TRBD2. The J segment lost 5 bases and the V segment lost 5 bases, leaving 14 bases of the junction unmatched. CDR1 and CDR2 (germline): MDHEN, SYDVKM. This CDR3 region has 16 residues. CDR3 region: CASSVAGLQVGETQYF. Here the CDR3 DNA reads TGTGCCAGCAGTGTAGCGGGCCTTCAGGTCGGCGAGACCCAGTACTTC.

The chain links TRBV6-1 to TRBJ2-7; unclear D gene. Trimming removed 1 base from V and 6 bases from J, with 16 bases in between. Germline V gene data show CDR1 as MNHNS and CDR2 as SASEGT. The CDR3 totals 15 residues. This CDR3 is CASSEGPTRAAEQYV. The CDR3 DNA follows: TGTGCCAGCAGTGAAGGTCCGACAAGGGCTGCCGAGCAGTACGTC.

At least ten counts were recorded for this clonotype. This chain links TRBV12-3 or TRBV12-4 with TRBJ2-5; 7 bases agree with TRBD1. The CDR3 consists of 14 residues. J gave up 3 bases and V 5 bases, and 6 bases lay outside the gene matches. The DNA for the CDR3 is TGTGCCAGCAGTCGAAATACAGGGGAAGAGACCCAGTACTTC. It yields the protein CASSRNTGEETQYF.

The CDR3 DNA is TGTGCCACCAGCAGAGGAATGAGGGTCCCCTCTGAAGCTTTCTTT. Amino acid sequence: CATSRGMRVPSEAFF. This chain joins TRBV15 and TRBJ1-1, with D unresolved. Germline V gives CDR1 LNHNV, CDR2 YYDKDF (reference sequence). V lost 1 base and J lost 6, with 15 bases in between. The CDR3 sequence is 15 residues long.